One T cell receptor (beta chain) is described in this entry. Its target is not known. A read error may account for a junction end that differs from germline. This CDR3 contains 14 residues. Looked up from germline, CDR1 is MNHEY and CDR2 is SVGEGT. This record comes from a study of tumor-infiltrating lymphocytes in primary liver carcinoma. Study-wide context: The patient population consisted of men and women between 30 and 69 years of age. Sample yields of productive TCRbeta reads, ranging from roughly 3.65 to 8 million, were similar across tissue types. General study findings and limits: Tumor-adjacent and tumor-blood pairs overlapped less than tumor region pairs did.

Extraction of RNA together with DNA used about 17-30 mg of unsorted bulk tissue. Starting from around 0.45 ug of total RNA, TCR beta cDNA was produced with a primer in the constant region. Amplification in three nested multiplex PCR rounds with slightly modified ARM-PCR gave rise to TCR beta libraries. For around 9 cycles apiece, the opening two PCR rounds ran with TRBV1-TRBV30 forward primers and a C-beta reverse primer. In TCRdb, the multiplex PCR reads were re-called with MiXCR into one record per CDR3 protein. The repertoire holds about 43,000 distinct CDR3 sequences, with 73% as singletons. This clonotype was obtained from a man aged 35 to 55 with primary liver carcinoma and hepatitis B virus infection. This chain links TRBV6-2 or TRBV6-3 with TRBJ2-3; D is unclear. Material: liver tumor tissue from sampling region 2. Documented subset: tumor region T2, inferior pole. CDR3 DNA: TGTGCCAGCAACATGGTCTGGGCGTCGGATACGCAGTTTTTT. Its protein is CASNMVWASDTQFF.